Reported below is one T cell receptor (beta chain). A read error may explain this, as a much larger clone is one base away. Sequencing libraries for TCR beta were prepared with iRepertoire HTBI primers and Arm-PCR of CDR3 regions. MiXCR, run by TCRdb on the multiplex PCR reads, gives a single entry per CDR3 protein. The sample holds about 500,000 distinct CDR3 sequences, approximately 12% seen once. The CDR3 spans 12 residues. Per germline, CDR1 MNHEY and CDR2 SVGEGT. The record originates from a study of regulatory T cells in long-lasting Graves disease. Time point described: newly diagnosed GD, antithyroid drugs for less than 3 months. The authors made the TCR library using RNA they extracted from PBMCs. These data were also filed under a second study, of T cells in Graves' hyperthyroidism and ophthalmopathy.

The origin of this receptor is a woman between 25 and 40 years old with Graves disease. The sample was peripheral blood mononuclear cells (PBMCs), taken at new diagnosis, from a patient treated with antithyroid drugs. This chain connects TRBV6-2 or TRBV6-3 to TRBJ1-1; D is uncertain. In nucleotides, the CDR3 is TGTGCCAGCGGTTACTGGTCCACTGAAGCTTTCTTT. This gives the protein CASGYWSTEAFF.